This T cell receptor (beta chain) stems from a study of blood T cell repertoires in COVID-19. Study at large: Specimens from acute and convalescent COVID-19 originated in the United States, Italy and Spain. Sources were T cells, B-cell-depleted T cells, or PBMCs; the material itself was cDNA or gDNA.

Authors' analysis steps: Reference gene primer amplification in the assay estimated nucleated cell counts. Assay used: immunoSEQ multiplex PCR; TCRdb lists only in-frame clones, some missing. That table is the source of V, J and clone size, and D and trimming were worked out from the DNA. This table holds about 83,000 clones, 70% to 90% found once. V dropped 3 bases and J dropped 5; count of bases not matched to a gene: 8. The CDR3 spans 15 residues. Germline V gene sequence: CDR1 DFQATT, CDR2 SNEGSKA (reference sequence). The source of this sequence is a man aged 80 or over with active or convalescent COVID-19. The chain employs TRBV20-1 and TRBJ2-5; 11 bases are a match to TRBD1. Material: peripheral blood. The CDR3, as DNA: TGCAGTGCTAGTCCGGACAGGGGGCTTGGGGAGACCCAGTACTTC. Protein sequence: CSASPDRGLGETQYF.